The source of this TCR beta chain is a study of T-cell reconstitution after alpha-beta-depleted transplantation in children. General study results and limits: The study reportedly traced alpha-beta T cells about two months after transplant to several hundred expanded graft clones. One year after transplant, T-cell counts and diversity came mostly from newly produced T cells.

The library targeted TCRbeta and was prepared with unique molecular identifiers. TCRdb re-analysed the PCR reads in MiXCR, keeping a single row per CDR3 protein. The sample has hundreds of thousands of distinct CDR3 sequences; around 15% are singletons. This clonotype was counted ten times or more. Its antigen is not identified. The CDR3 covers 13 residues. Germline V gives CDR1 SQVTM, CDR2 ANQGSEA. Trimming left V 5 bases short and J 5 bases short, with 13 bases between. This sequence was found in a boy under two years old who had a stem cell transplant for Wiskott-Aldrich syndrome, so the T cells may come from the graft donor. The chain links TRBV29-1 to TRBJ1-5; D perhaps matches TRBD1 (6 bases). The sequencing used PBMCs, mostly from graft donor cells, collected 360 days after TCRalphabeta/CD19-depleted stem cell transplant. CDR3: CSVLWGLDQPQHF. CDR3 nucleotides: TGCAGCGTTTTATGGGGGCTAGATCAGCCCCAGCATTTT.